The rows below give T cell receptor beta chains drawn from one sample of a study of T cells after somatic rescue of genetic block. The table came from immunoSEQ multiplex PCR; TCRdb's copy has only in-frame clones and leaves some out. This table holds tens of thousands of clones, approximately 91% found once. The sequencing sample was made of peripheral blood mononuclear cells (PBMCs). The receptors derive from a man aged 25 to 40. Both conserved end residues are part of each CDR3.

V: TRBV5-6; J: TRBJ2-6; CDR3: CASSTLGRDSGANVLTF
V: TRBV7-9; J: TRBJ1-1; CDR3: CASSLVGQPNTEAFF
V: TRBV2; J: TRBJ1-4; CDR3: CASSPWGEKLFF
V: TRBV4-1; J: TRBJ2-5; CDR3: CASSRTGSSETQYF
V: TRBV5-1; J: TRBJ1-4; CDR3: CASSEGKFREKLFF
V: TRBV6-4; J: TRBJ2-5; CDR3: CASSEEGLAGETQYF
V: TRBV15; J: TRBJ2-7; CDR3: CATSPGHSYEQYF
V: TRBV5-4; J: TRBJ1-3; CDR3: CASSLNLAPIAGNTIYF
V: TRBV4-3; J: TRBJ2-7; CDR3: CASSQDSPRDQYF
V: TRBV2; J: TRBJ2-5; CDR3: CASNVLSGRETQYF
V: TRBV19; J: TRBJ1-1; CDR3: CASSIGWRGNTEAFF
V: TRBV5-8; J: TRBJ2-1; CDR3: CASSLIWTGYNEQFF
V: TRBV7-3; J: TRBJ2-2; CDR3: CASSPLGLAGGTGELFF
V: TRBV7-7; J: TRBJ1-1; CDR3: CASSRPGAADTEAFF
V: TRBV7-9; J: TRBJ1-2; CDR3: CASSPGPGWVYGYTF
V: TRBV10-1; J: TRBJ2-3; CDR3: CASSEEGSTDTQYF
V: TRBV19; J: TRBJ1-3; CDR3: CASSMTRSGNTIYF
V: TRBV4-1; J: TRBJ2-1; CDR3: CASSQVPSGKGNEQFF
V: TRBV27; J: TRBJ2-7; CDR3: CASSSTTGATGEQYF
V: TRBV9; J: TRBJ2-1; CDR3: CASSVATGPNEQFF
V: TRBV5-1; J: TRBJ1-2; CDR3: CASSLVGRSFYGYTF
V: TRBV11-2; J: TRBJ2-3; CDR3: CASSPQLLAGNTDTQYF
V: TRBV6-1; J: TRBJ2-3; CDR3: CASSEHKLAGYTDTQYF
V: TRBV2; J: TRBJ1-4; CDR3: CASSEGKGAGEKLFF
V: TRBV30; J: TRBJ2-7; CDR3: CAWSVWGVAYEQYF
V: TRBV6-5; J: TRBJ2-2; CDR3: CASSAGTTTGELFF
V: TRBV28; J: TRBJ2-1; CDR3: CASRTQFWDRLAGDSSYNEQFF
V: TRBV2; J: TRBJ1-5; CDR3: CASSGQGGEPQHF
V: TRBV4-1; J: TRBJ1-1; CDR3: CASSQVGNTEAFF
V: TRBV11-2; J: TRBJ2-5; CDR3: CASSSGLAGGKETQYF
V: TRBV28; J: TRBJ1-4; CDR3: CASSNPGTGSSEKLFF
V: TRBV7-9; J: TRBJ1-3; CDR3: CASSLAPRTSFSGNTIYF
V: TRBV11-2; J: TRBJ2-7; CDR3: CASSFGSGNGEQYF
V: TRBV28; J: TRBJ2-7; CDR3: CASTRGLSYEQYF
V: TRBV5-1; J: TRBJ2-7; CDR3: CASSLVVSGSSYEQYF